This TCR beta chain derives from a study of PD-L1 blockade in urothelial cancer. Time point reported: pretreatment peripheral blood. There are 15 residues in the CDR3. In germline, CDR1 is MDHEN, CDR2 SYDVKM. Trimming left V 4 bases short and J 3 bases short, with 16 bases between. Assay used: immunoSEQ multiplex PCR; TCRdb lists only in-frame clones, some missing. The sample shows 90,000 or so clones, about 90% of them seen only once. This receptor was taken from a man between 60 and 75 years old with urothelial cancer. The sequencing used PBMCs, collected around atezolizumab (anti-PD-L1) treatment. The V call is TRBV28, the J call TRBJ2-7; perhaps TRBD1 as D (6 bases). The CDR3 coding sequence is TGTGCCAGCAGTTCGGCAGGGGCGCAGATCTACGAGCAGTACTTC. The encoded protein is CASSSAGAQIYEQYF. Filled out from reference TRBV28 and TRBJ2-7, the complete variable domain reads DVKVTQSSRYLVKRTGEKVFLECVQDMDHENMFWYRQDPGLGLRLIYFSYDVKMKEKGDIPEGYSVSREKKERFSLILESASTNQTSMYLCASSSAGAQIYEQYFGPGTRLTVT.